What follows are 9 T cell receptor beta chains derived from one specimen sequenced in a study of T cell repertoires in cytomegalovirus infection. These receptors' antigens are unknown. From the reads, TCRdb called clonotypes with MiXCR, one entry per CDR3 protein. The sample yields some 940,000 distinct CDR3 sequences, 25% to 40% seen once. The material sequenced was cultured CD8+ T cells from PBMCs, taken from culture after CMV antigen stimulation. The receptors were gathered from a human donor in good health (CMV status not recorded). Some clones in this sample may be carry-over from other donors' samples.

Only a few counts were recorded for this clonotype. V gene TRBV12-3 or TRBV12-4 combines with J gene TRBJ2-7, with 8 bases identical to TRBD1. Trimming at V came to 4 bases and at J to 6 bases, leaving 5 bases not matched to a gene. This CDR3 is built from 13 residues. The CDR3 nucleotides are TGTGCCAGCAGTTCGACGACAGGGGCCGAGCAGTACTTC. Protein sequence: CASSSTTGAEQYF.

This chain links TRBV7-3 with TRBJ2-1; D is unresolved. Between the trimmed V and J ends, which lost 1 base and 6 bases, there was a span of 10 bases. The CDR3 covers 14 residues. Per germline, CDR1 SGHTA and CDR2 FQGTGA. The CDR3 nucleotides are TGTGCCAGCAGCTTAAAGGTCCAGTTCAATGAGCAGTTCTTC. Its translation is CASSLKVQFNEQFF.

The CDR3 DNA sequence: TGTGCCAGCAGTCCCGGGGACAGGGGAATCAATCAGCCCCAGCATTTT. Translated: CASSPGDRGINQPQHF. The rearrangement uses TRBV6-2 or TRBV6-3 and TRBJ1-5; TRBD1 matches at 10 bases. The CDR3 totals 16 residues. Germline V lookup: CDR1 MNHEY, CDR2 SVGEGT. J gave up 3 bases and V 5 bases, and 7 bases lay outside the gene matches.

This clonotype was detected only a few times. The rearrangement uses TRBV27 and TRBJ2-1; perhaps TRBD1 as D (6 bases). The CDR3 spans 14 residues. V lost 4 bases and J 5 bases, leaving 12 bases between the germline ends. Per the germline V gene, CDR1 is MNHEY and CDR2 is SMNVEV (reference sequence). In DNA form, the CDR3 reads TGTGCCAGCAGTTCAGACAGGTCAGACAATGAGCAGTTCTTC. Translated, it gives CASSSDRSDNEQFF.

Note on this clonotype: A read error may account for a junction end that differs from germline. This chain uses TRBV2 with TRBJ2-3, with D perhaps TRBD1 (5 bases). The CDR3 has 16 amino acids. The germline CDR1 and CDR2 sequences are SNHLY and FYNNEI. In nucleotides, the CDR3 is TGTGCCCGCAGCGCGCTAGACACAGGACGCACAGATACGCAGTATTTT. Its protein is CARSALDTGRTDTQYF.

This chain joins TRBV2 and TRBJ2-2, with TRBD2 matching 7 bases. Unmatched junction bases numbered 10, after V lost 5 bases and J lost 1 base. Germline assignment: CDR1 SNHLY and CDR2 FYNNEI. The CDR3 contains 17 residues. The CDR3 sequence is CASSNPSGPLNTGELFF. In DNA form, the CDR3 reads TGTGCCAGCAGTAACCCTAGCGGCCCCTTGAACACCGGGGAGCTGTTTTTT.

This clonotype was counted only a few times. The chain is built from TRBV11-3 and TRBJ2-5; TRBD1 matches at 8 bases. CDR3 length equals 15 residues. Germline V gene sequence: CDR1 SGHNT, CDR2 YENEEA. V was clipped by 5 bases and J by 5 bases; unmatched bases: 10. The CDR3 region is CASSTRSGGLETQYF. The CDR3 DNA reads TGTGCCAGCAGCACCCGGTCAGGGGGCCTCGAGACCCAGTACTTC.

This clonotype was found many times. The J gene is TRBJ1-1, the V gene TRBV7-6; TRBD1 aligns across 9 bases. Germline values: CDR1 SGHVS, CDR2 FNYEAQ. CDR3 size: 15 residues. The J segment lost 1 base and the V segment lost 5 bases, leaving 5 bases of the junction unmatched. The CDR3 DNA reads TGTGCCAGCAGCAGGACAGGGGCTGGGAACACTGAAGCTTTCTTT. It specifies CASSRTGAGNTEAFF.

The sample holds many counts of this clonotype. The genes are TRBV12-3 or TRBV12-4 and TRBJ1-2, with no clear D. V lost 6 bases and J 4 bases, leaving 12 bases between the germline ends. This CDR3 is 13 amino acids long. The CDR3 DNA reads TGTGCCAGCAGCCCAACGCCTAGCTATGGCTACACCTTC. This gives the protein CASSPTPSYGYTF.